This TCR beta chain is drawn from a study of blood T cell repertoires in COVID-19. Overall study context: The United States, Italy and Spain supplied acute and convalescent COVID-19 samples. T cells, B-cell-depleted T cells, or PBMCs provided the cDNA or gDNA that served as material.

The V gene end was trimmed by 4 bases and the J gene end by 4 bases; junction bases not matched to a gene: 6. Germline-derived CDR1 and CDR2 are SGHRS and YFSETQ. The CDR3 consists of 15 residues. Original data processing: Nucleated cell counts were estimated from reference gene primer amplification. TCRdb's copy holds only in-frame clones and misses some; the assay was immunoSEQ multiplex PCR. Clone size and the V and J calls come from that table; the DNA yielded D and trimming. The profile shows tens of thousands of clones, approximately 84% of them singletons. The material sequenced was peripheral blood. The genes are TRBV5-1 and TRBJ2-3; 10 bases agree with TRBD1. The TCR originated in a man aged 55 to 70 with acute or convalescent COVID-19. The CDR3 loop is CASSQLTGGADTQYF. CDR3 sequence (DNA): TGCGCCAGCAGCCAATTGACAGGGGGCGCAGATACGCAGTATTTT.